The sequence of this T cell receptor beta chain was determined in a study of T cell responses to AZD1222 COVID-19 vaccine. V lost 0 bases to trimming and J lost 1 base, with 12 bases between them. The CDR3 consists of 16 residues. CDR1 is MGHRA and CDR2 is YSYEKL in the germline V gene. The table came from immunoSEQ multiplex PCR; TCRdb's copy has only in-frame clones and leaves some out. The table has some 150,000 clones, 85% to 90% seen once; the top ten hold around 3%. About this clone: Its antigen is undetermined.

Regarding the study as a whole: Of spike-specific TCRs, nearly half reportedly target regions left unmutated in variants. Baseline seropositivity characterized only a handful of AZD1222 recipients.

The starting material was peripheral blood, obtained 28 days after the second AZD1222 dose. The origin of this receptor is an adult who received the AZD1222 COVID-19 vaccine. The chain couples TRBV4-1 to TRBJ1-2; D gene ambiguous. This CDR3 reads CASSQEGPVGNYGYTF. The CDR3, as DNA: TGCGCCAGCAGCCAAGAGGGCCCGGTTGGTAACTATGGCTACACCTTC.